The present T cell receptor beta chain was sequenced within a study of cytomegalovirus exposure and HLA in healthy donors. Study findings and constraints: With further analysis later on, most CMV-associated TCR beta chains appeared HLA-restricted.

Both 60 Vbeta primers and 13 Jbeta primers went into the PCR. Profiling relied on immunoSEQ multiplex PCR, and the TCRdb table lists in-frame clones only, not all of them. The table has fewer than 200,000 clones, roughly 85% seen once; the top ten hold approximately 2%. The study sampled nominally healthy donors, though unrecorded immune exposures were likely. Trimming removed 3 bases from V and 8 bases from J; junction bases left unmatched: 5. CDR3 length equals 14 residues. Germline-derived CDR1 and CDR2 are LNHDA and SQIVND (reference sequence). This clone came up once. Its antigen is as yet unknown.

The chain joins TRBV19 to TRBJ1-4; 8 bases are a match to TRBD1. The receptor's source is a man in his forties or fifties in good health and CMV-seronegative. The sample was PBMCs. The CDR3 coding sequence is TGTGCCAGTAGTATCCAGGGGGCAAAGGAAAAACTGTTTTTT. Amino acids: CASSIQGAKEKLFF.